Below, 29 T cell receptor beta chains from the same sample are listed, as sequenced in a study of beta chain features in type 1 diabetes. Study observations and caveats: Shorter TCRB CDR3s, moderately but significantly so, marked every one of the four CD4+ subsets in Type 1 diabetes patients.

The isolated RNA, all of it, was reverse transcribed, so expressed TCRB transcripts were what got sequenced. Sequencing was performed with immunoSEQ multiplex PCR; in TCRdb, only in-frame clones are kept and a portion is missing. The table includes more than 300,000 clones, 8% to 10% detected once. Their antigens remain unidentified. Sequencing input: central memory CD4+ T cells from blood. Receptor source: a young man with type 1 diabetes.

This clone was seen a handful of times. The rearrangement joins TRBV4-3 to TRBJ1-2, with TRBD1 as a possible D gene (5 bases). Between the trimmed V and J ends, which lost 5 bases and 5 bases, there was a span of 9 bases. This CDR3 spans 12 amino acids. CDR1 and CDR2 (germline): LGHNA, YSLEER. The CDR3 sequence is CASSVDSYGYTF. The CDR3 region has the DNA TGCGCCAGCAGCGTCGACAGTTATGGCTACACCTTC.

The chain uses TRBV18 and TRBJ1-3, with D tentatively TRBD1 (6 bases). CDR1 and CDR2 from the germline V gene are KGHSH and LQKENI. The CDR3 has 16 amino acids. The V end lost 3 bases, the J end lost 3 bases, and 15 bases lay between the germline ends. CDR3 nucleotides: TGTGCCAGCTCACCGCGACAGGTCCAGGATGGAAACACCATATATTTT. Its protein product is CASSPRQVQDGNTIYF.

This clone was seen only a few times. The chain has TRBV6-5 and TRBJ1-5; D possibly corresponds to TRBD1 (6 bases). Trimming stripped 4 bases from V and 6 bases from J, with 19 bases between. Germline-derived CDR1 and CDR2 are MNHEY and SVGAGI. CDR3 size: 16 residues. The CDR3 coding sequence is TGTGCCAGCAGTTTTAACGAGGGGGGCACGGGTCAGCCCCAGCATTTT. Residues: CASSFNEGGTGQPQHF.

There are a few counts of this clone. The chain joins TRBV5-6 to TRBJ2-3, with 8 bases identical to TRBD1. The CDR3 contains 17 residues. V was pared by 2 bases and J by 2 bases, with 10 bases of the junction left unmatched. The germline V gene encodes CDR1 SGHDT and CDR2 YYEEEE. The CDR3 DNA reads TGTGCCAGCAGCTTCTATAACAGGGGGGAAGACACAGATACGCAGTATTTT. This translates into CASSFYNRGEDTDTQYF.

The V and J genes are TRBV21-1 and TRBJ2-7. TRBV21-1 is a recognized pseudogene. The CDR3 length is 13 residues. In nucleotides, the CDR3 is TGTGCCAGCAGCCAAACCGGACCTGGCGAGCAGTACTTC. Residues: CASSQTGPGEQYF.

This chain connects TRBV27 to TRBJ2-6; D ambiguous. Trimming pared 7 bases from V and 0 bases from J, leaving 10 bases between. This CDR3 has 15 amino acids. Germline lookup yields CDR1 MNHEY and CDR2 SMNVEV (reference sequence). CDR3 amino acids: CASTRHVSGANVLTF. Written as DNA, the CDR3 is TGTGCCAGCACCCGACATGTCTCTGGGGCCAACGTCCTGACTTTC. The full variable domain, in which reference TRBV27 and TRBJ2-6 provide the parts outside the CDR3, is EAQVTQNPRYLITVTGKKLTVTCSQNMNHEYMSWYRQDPGLGLRQIYYSMNVEVTDKGDVPEGYKVSRKEKRNFPLILESPSPNQTSLYFCASTRHVSGANVLTFGAGSRLTVL.

The V gene is TRBV2, the J gene TRBJ1-2, with unresolved D. Germline lookup yields CDR1 SNHLY and CDR2 FYNNEI. This CDR3 contains 12 residues. V gave up 6 bases and J gave up 6 bases, with 11 bases separating them. As DNA, the CDR3 is TGTGCCAGCAGCACCCGGGTTGATGGCTACACCTTC. Encoded protein: CASSTRVDGYTF.

The chain has TRBV7-2 and TRBJ2-3, with D uncertain. The V end lost 1 base, the J end lost 0 bases, and 8 bases lay between the germline ends. Per the germline V gene, CDR1 is SGHTA and CDR2 is FQGNSA. The CDR3 sequence is 15 residues long. The CDR3: CASSLGLGSTDTQYF. DNA of the CDR3: TGTGCCAGCAGCTTAGGGTTAGGGAGCACAGATACGCAGTATTTT.

A few counts support this clone. This chain connects TRBV28 to TRBJ1-1; D is unclear. Germline V gives CDR1 MDHEN, CDR2 SYDVKM. Deletions cut 8 bases from V and 0 bases from J, with 7 bases between. The CDR3 is 12 amino acids. The DNA for the CDR3 is TGTGCCAGCGCGACTTTGAACACTGAAGCTTTCTTT. Protein product: CASATLNTEAFF.

The CDR3 bases are TGTGCCAGCAGTGAGTCCCCAGGGATCCAAGAGACCCAGTACTTC. It encodes CASSESPGIQETQYF. The chain links TRBV2 to TRBJ2-5, with a tentative D call TRBD1 (5 bases). CDR1 and CDR2 from the germline V gene are SNHLY and FYNNEI. V lost 3 bases to trimming and J lost 1 base, with 12 bases between them. The CDR3 sequence is 15 residues long.

This chain links TRBV7-2 with TRBJ2-7; 7 bases align to TRBD1. The junction had 11 bases not matched to a gene; V was cut back by 0 bases and J by 3 bases. The germline V gene encodes CDR1 SGHTA and CDR2 FQGNSA. This CDR3 has 17 residues. CDR3 amino acids: CASSLASMGQSGYEQYF. The CDR3 nucleotides are TGTGCCAGCAGCTTAGCTAGCATGGGACAGTCGGGCTACGAGCAGTACTTC.

In the case of this clone: Other DNA sequences in this sample translate to the same CDR3. The chain recombines TRBV7-8 with TRBJ2-5, with 7 bases aligning to TRBD1. CDR3 length equals 12 residues. V lost 4 bases and J lost 4; bases outside the gene matches: 0. Germline CDR1 reads SGHVS; CDR2 reads FQNEAQ. The CDR3 sequence: CASSSGGETQYF. In DNA form, the CDR3 reads TGTGCCAGCAGCTCAGGGGGAGAGACCCAGTACTTC.

The J gene is TRBJ1-1, the V gene TRBV7-8; D remains unclear. V lost 5 bases and J 3 bases, leaving 4 bases between the germline ends. The CDR3 contains 11 residues. The germline V gene has CDR1 SGHVS and CDR2 FQNEAQ. The CDR3: CASSRHTEAFF. In nucleotides, the CDR3 is TGTGCCAGCAGCCGACACACTGAAGCTTTCTTT.

This clone has only a few counts. The V gene is TRBV5-1, the J gene TRBJ1-2, with D unclear. Per the germline V gene, CDR1 is SGHRS and CDR2 is YFSETQ. The CDR3 runs to 13 residues. V lost 1 base to trimming and J lost 2 bases, with 6 bases between them. This CDR3 reads CASSLNKNYGYTF. DNA for the CDR3: TGCGCCAGCAGCTTGAATAAGAACTATGGCTACACCTTC.

This clone has at least ten counts. The genes are TRBV29-1 and TRBJ2-7; D gene ambiguous. The germline V gene has CDR1 SQVTM and CDR2 ANQGSEA. V was pared by 0 bases and J by 2 bases, with 11 bases between. The CDR3 has 14 residues. As DNA, the CDR3 is TGCAGCGTTGAAGAGGCTAGAAACCCCTACGAGCAGTACTTC. Amino acid sequence: CSVEEARNPYEQYF.

This clone was counted only a few times. Here the CDR3 reads CASSYSGTGLWGGYTF. The DNA for the CDR3 is TGTGCCAGCAGTTACTCAGGGACAGGGCTATGGGGTGGCTACACCTTC. V usage is TRBV6-5 and J usage is TRBJ1-2; 9 bases match TRBD1. J was trimmed by 7 bases and V by 0 bases; bases with no gene match: 9. The CDR3 has 16 amino acids. The V gene's germline CDR1 is MNHEY and CDR2 SVGAGI.

This clone was found many times. The chain combines TRBV11-2 with TRBJ2-3; unclear D gene. The CDR3 contains 12 residues. V gave up 2 bases and J gave up 7 bases, with 7 bases separating them. The germline V gene has CDR1 SGHAT and CDR2 FQNNGV. The CDR3, as DNA: TGTGCCAGCAGCTTAAATCCGTATACGCAGTATTTT. Protein: CASSLNPYTQYF.

The rearrangement uses TRBV11-2 and TRBJ1-2; D might be TRBD1 (6 bases). CDR3 size: 13 residues. V lost 5 bases and J lost 5, with 12 bases in between. CDR1 SGHAT and CDR2 FQNNGV come from the germline V gene. The CDR3 loop reads CASSLGQLYGYTF. The CDR3 DNA reads TGTGCCAGCAGCCTCGGACAGCTATATGGCTACACCTTC.

The CDR3 protein is CASSLRITQDEQYF. In nucleotides, the CDR3 is TGCGCCAGCAGCTTGAGGATAACACAAGACGAGCAGTACTTC. The V call is TRBV5-1, the J call TRBJ2-7, with unresolved D. Germline V gene data show CDR1 as SGHRS and CDR2 as YFSETQ. Trimming shortened V by 1 base and J by 5 bases, and 13 bases separated the two germline ends. The CDR3 has 14 amino acids.

This clone was observed a handful of times. The J gene is TRBJ2-7, the V gene TRBV9; D may be TRBD2 (6 bases). The germline V and J ends were trimmed by 2 bases and 1 base, with 13 bases remaining between them. The germline V gene has CDR1 SGDLS and CDR2 YYNGEE. The CDR3 loop spans 15 amino acids. The CDR3 DNA follows: TGTGCCAGCAGCGTCAGCTCGGGACTGTCCTACGAGCAGTACTTC. This encodes CASSVSSGLSYEQYF.

The chain has TRBV4-3 and TRBJ2-3; 15 bases are shared with TRBD2. CDR1 and CDR2 (germline): LGHNA, YSLEER. J was trimmed by 5 bases and V by 1 base; bases with no gene match: 4. The CDR3 has 17 residues. The CDR3 sequence: CASSQGGLAGGRDTQYF. For the CDR3, the DNA is TGCGCCAGCAGCCAAGGAGGACTAGCGGGAGGGCGAGATACGCAGTATTTT.

V usage is TRBV7-2 and J usage is TRBJ1-5; perhaps TRBD1 as D (5 bases). Germline CDR1 reads SGHTA; CDR2 reads FQGNSA. The CDR3 spans 14 residues. The germline V and J ends were trimmed by 2 bases and 7 bases, with 12 bases remaining between them. CDR3 protein: CASSLFRAGQPQHF. The DNA for the CDR3 is TGTGCCAGCAGCTTATTCAGGGCAGGGCAGCCCCAGCATTTT.

The gene calls are TRBV21-1 and TRBJ2-7; the table's TRBD2 call for D was not verified on the DNA. TRBV21-1 represents a pseudogene. This CDR3 has 15 amino acids. The CDR3 DNA sequence: TGTGCCAACAGCGGACTTAGCGGGAGGGCCGACGAGCAGTACTTC. Its translation is CANSGLSGRADEQYF.

This clone was counted a few times. The J gene is TRBJ2-1, the V gene TRBV7-9; perhaps TRBD1 as D (5 bases). The germline CDR1 and CDR2 sequences are SEHNR and FQNEAQ (reference sequence). CDR3 length: 16 residues. The V end lost 1 base, the J end lost 0 bases, and 10 bases lay between the germline ends. Written as DNA, the CDR3 is TGTGCCAGCAGCTTAGTAGGGGAAGCCTCCTACAATGAGCAGTTCTTC. This translates into CASSLVGEASYNEQFF.

The rearrangement links TRBV11-1 to TRBJ1-1; the D is unclear. Germline V CDR1 and CDR2: SGHAT, FQDESV (reference sequence). V shed 3 bases and J shed 1 base, with 6 bases lying between them. The CDR3 runs to 13 residues. The CDR3 DNA reads as TGTGCCAGCAGCTTGGGAGGGAACACTGAAGCTTTCTTT. Amino acid sequence: CASSLGGNTEAFF.

This clone was picked up a small number of times. The chain joins TRBV21-1 to TRBJ2-7; the table's D gene call, TRBD1, was not cross checked with the DNA. TRBV21-1 is recorded as a pseudogene. The CDR3 extends over 14 amino acids. CDR3 residues: CASPKDRESYEQYF. The CDR3 coding sequence is TGTGCCAGCCCTAAGGACAGGGAGTCCTACGAGCAGTACTTC.

The CDR3 loop is CASSQLRDTLPREQYF. In nucleotides, the CDR3 is TGTGCCAGCAGCCAGCTCCGGGACACCCTCCCTAGGGAGCAGTACTTC. V and J are TRBV5-6 and TRBJ2-7; a weak D match, TRBD1 (6 bases). The CDR3 sequence is 16 residues long. Trimming pared 4 bases from V and 7 bases from J, leaving 24 bases between. Germline CDR1 and CDR2: SGHDT and YYEEEE.

The table lists this clone with a few counts. The rearrangement joins TRBV27 to TRBJ1-1; 8 positions match TRBD1. The CDR3 extends over 15 amino acids. Germline CDR1 and CDR2: MNHEY and SMNVEV (reference sequence). The trim removed 6 bases at V and 1 base at J, leaving 7 bases unmatched. CDR3 sequence (DNA): TGTGCCAGCAGACGACCCGGACAGGGGAACACTGAAGCTTTCTTT. Its protein product is CASRRPGQGNTEAFF.

This clone was found a few times. The rearrangement joins TRBV7-8 to TRBJ2-1; D ambiguous. The CDR3 totals 15 residues. Trimming pared 1 base from V and 4 bases from J, leaving 11 bases between. Germline lookup yields CDR1 SGHVS and CDR2 FQNEAQ. DNA of the CDR3: TGTGCCAGCAGCTTAGATCGACGGAGTTACAATGAGCAGTTCTTC. It codes for CASSLDRRSYNEQFF.